This T cell receptor beta chain came from a study of technical replicates of blood from several donors. TCRdb's table, derived via immunoSEQ multiplex PCR, lists solely in-frame clones and lacks some. The top ten clones hold over 0.25% of a sample with fewer than 95,000 clones, approximately 93% of them seen once. What was sequenced was T cells isolated from PBMCs. The TCR comes from a human donor in good health.

DNA of the CDR3: TGTGCCAGCGGGACAGGGGGCTGGGAGACCCAGTACTTC. The encoded protein is CASGTGGWETQYF. The V call is TRBV5-8, the J call TRBJ2-5, with 12 bases identical to TRBD1. CDR3 size: 13 residues. V lost 7 bases, J lost 5 bases, and 3 bases stayed unmatched. Germline V CDR1 and CDR2: SGHTS, YDEGEE.